The source of this T cell receptor beta chain is a study of shared clonotypes between healthy human individuals (dated by TCRdb to 2018 to 2021). Turning to the overall study: The cohort included three men and a couple of women between 18 and 49 years of age. For each donor, three plates each were used for CD4 naive and CD4 memory, two plates were used for CD8 naive, and one plate was used for CD8 memory. The study deeply sequenced blood TCR repertoires of several healthy adults to estimate repertoire size and the extent of clonotype sharing between individuals. To increase sequencing depth and limit assay-specific biases, TCR repertoire library preparation and sequencing were carried out by different laboratories using diverse techniques. Between about 0.8 and 8.9 billion PBMCs per donor were obtained by leukapheresis.

Study-wide findings and limitations: Because the study included a small number of donors, the genetic and exposure-history diversity represented was limited. Incomplete sequencing was indicated by rarefaction of sorted-subset datasets, despite the large sequencing depth. Sampling was limited to blood, and TCR repertoires in tissue likely differ from TCR repertoires in blood. Pairwise subsampling indicated that sequencing depth was expected to affect the degree of clonotype sharing among donors. Naive subsets generally had larger estimated clonotype richness than memory subsets. Sharing across a few donors was observed for about 5% of naive CD4, over 3% of naive CD8, about 2.5% of memory CD4, and roughly 0.4% of memory CD8 clonotypes. Compared with non-shared clonotypes, clonotypes shared by all four sorted-subset donors had higher generation probabilities.

CD8 naive samples were CD45RO-negative cells positively selected for CCR7, giving a CD45RA+CCR7+ population that excluded TemRA cells. Donors were healthy HIV-negative adults with no recently reported acute infections or vaccinations. Every donor was a Caucasian adult living in Nashville, Tennessee, USA. Blood was collected by leukapheresis, and PBMCs were isolated by Ficoll-Histopaque density gradient centrifugation and then cryopreserved in liquid nitrogen vapor phase. Analytical flow cytometry was used to check the purity and quantity of each magnetically sorted T cell population. Each sorted fraction had its genomic DNA isolated and then quantified by UV absorbance on a Nanodrop 2000c. Using the deep immunoSEQ assay, TCR CDR3 regions were amplified from genomic DNA by multiplex PCR. Genomic DNA extracted from each cell subset was distributed evenly over all wells of several immunoSEQ 96-well plates, and each plate served as one replicate. For sorted subsets, roughly 0.2 ug genomic DNA, equal to about 30,000 T cell genomes, was loaded into each replicate PCR. Purified libraries were quantified with a Qubit 3.0 fluorometer, sized on a Bioanalyzer 2100, and re-quantified with the KAPA Library Quantification kit. A separate single-read 150-cycle Illumina NextSeq 550 flow cell was used to sequence each immunoSEQ 96-well plate. From the authors' description of their analysis: Because the immunoSEQ output included only junctional sequences and no quality scores, the filtering could not be the same as the filtering used for full-length reads. To assign V/J genes and CDR3, sequences were annotated using PyIR, a Python wrapper for IgBLAST v1.9, with IMGT germline references. Reads were filtered out if the reads had weak V/J assignments (E-value above 1e-6), no CDR3, stop codons, out-of-frame junctions, or ambiguous translated residues. A V3J clonotype was defined by an identical inferred V gene, J gene, and CDR3 amino acid sequence. The percentage overlap between two repertoires was calculated by dividing the number of shared unique clonotypes by the size of the smaller repertoire. Three approaches were used to assess repertoire richness: RTK rarefaction, the Chao1 estimator, and Recon v2.1 estimates of unobserved clonotypes. For all TCRbeta clonotypes obtained by the gDNA method from several donors, generation probabilities were computed with OLGA. Not all clones reach the TCRdb copy of this immuneACCESS table, which keeps in-frame sequences only. Checked studies attribute under half of the gap to unresolved V genes and leave the rest unexplained. That table supplies the V and J calls and clone size; D and trimming were determined from the DNA. Across this sample there are around 600,000 clones, with approximately 95% seen only once. The ten most abundant clones make up around 0.12% of the sample.

Note on this clone: Its antigen has not been determined. No much larger clonotype is one base removed from it; base qualities were not supplied.

From a lookup of the germline V gene (reference sequence), CDR1 and CDR2 are SEHNR and FQNEAQ. Counted from cysteine to phenylalanine, this CDR3 has 15 amino acids. Just CDR3 DNA is preserved here, 45 bases in frame from base 1. The V and J ends are trimmed by 1 base and 1 base, leaving 10 bases between them. This clonotype was obtained from a woman aged 25 to 39 in good health. The sequencing sample was made of naive CD8+ T cells sorted from blood. Reading the label with the study, this specimen's cell subset or site is: CD45RA+CCR7+. The chain couples TRBV7-9 to TRBJ2-5, with no D gene named confidently. The CDR3 in this case is CASSLGAALQETQYF. The sequenced DNA is TGTGCCAGCAGCTTAGGGGCAGCCCTCCAAGAGACCCAGTACTTC.